These 28 T cell receptor beta chains were all obtained from the same sample, sequenced in a study of glioma-infiltrating T cells. Using RNA template, CDR3s of TCR alpha and beta were amplified with iRepertoire arm-PCR. TCRdb reanalysed the multiplex PCR reads using MiXCR and keeps one entry per CDR3 protein. The sample includes approximately 110,000 distinct CDR3 sequences, roughly 25% seen only once; the top ten take 15%. Sequencing used glioma tissue, nonneoplastic brain tissue, or PBMCs (not recorded which). The receptors here all came from a human donor with low-grade glioma or glioblastoma, undergoing nonglioma brain surgery, or in good health (not recorded which).

Notes on this clonotype: At one end, the junction sequence differs from germline, possibly due to a read error. The rearrangement links TRBV4-1 to TRBJ2-1; 9 bases fit TRBD2. Germline CDR1 reads MGHRA; CDR2 reads YSYEKL. The CDR3 is 15 amino acids. The DNA of the CDR3 is TGCGCCAGAAGCCAATTAGCGGGAGTCCGCAATGAGCAGTTCTTC. It translates to CARSQLAGVRNEQFF.

In this sample, this clonotype turned up many times. V and J are TRBV10-3 and TRBJ1-1, with TRBD1 as a possible D gene (5 bases). From germline, CDR1 is ENHRY and CDR2 SYGVKD. Trimming left V 0 bases short and J 6 bases short, with 11 bases between. The CDR3 sequence is 14 residues long. CDR3 sequence (DNA): TGTGCCATCAGTGAGTCGGGGGGTAGGTCTGAAGCTTTCTTT. Translated, it gives CAISESGGRSEAFF.

Ten or more counts support this clonotype. This chain joins TRBV7-2 and TRBJ2-7, with 7 bases identical to TRBD1. Trimming at V came to 5 bases and at J to 2 bases, leaving 0 bases not matched to a gene. Germline lookup yields CDR1 SGHTA and CDR2 FQGNSA. The CDR3 consists of 12 residues. Here the CDR3 reads CASSQGAYEQYF. CDR3 nucleotide sequence: TGTGCCAGCAGCCAGGGGGCCTACGAGCAGTACTTC.

This clonotype was observed a handful of times. The chain employs TRBV12-3 or TRBV12-4 and TRBJ1-3; weak D call: TRBD1 (5 bases). Deletions cut 6 bases from V and 5 bases from J, with 11 bases between. This CDR3 is built from 13 residues. The CDR3 region has the DNA TGTGCCAGCAGACTCGGGGGAAGAAACACCATATATTTT. Its translation is CASRLGGRNTIYF.

This clonotype was observed a handful of times. DNA of the CDR3: TGTGCCAGCAGCTTGGGACTAGCGGGAGCCACAGATACGCAGTATTTT. Protein sequence: CASSLGLAGATDTQYF. The rearrangement joins TRBV5-8 to TRBJ2-3, with 12 bases identical to TRBD2. Germline V gene sequence: CDR1 SGHTS, CDR2 YDEGEE. J was trimmed by 2 bases and V by 0 bases; bases with no gene match: 1. This CDR3 is 16 amino acids long.

This clonotype was counted ten times or more. This chain links TRBV6-1 with TRBJ2-2; 8 bases line up with TRBD1. Per the germline V gene, CDR1 is MNHNS and CDR2 is SASEGT. With V trimmed by 6 bases and J by 4 bases, 16 bases remained unmatched. The CDR3 spans 18 residues. CDR3 nucleotide sequence: TGTGCCAGCAGCTCTCAGGGGGCGGTGGTAGCGCGCACCGGGGAGCTGTTTTTT. Amino acids: CASSSQGAVVARTGELFF.

This clonotype occurred many times. J is TRBJ2-7 and V is TRBV2; perhaps TRBD1 as D (5 bases). This CDR3 contains 14 residues. CDR1 SNHLY and CDR2 FYNNEI come from the germline V gene. V dropped 2 bases and J dropped 2 bases, with 10 bases sitting between them. Written as DNA, the CDR3 is TGTGCCAGCAGTGAATTGGGGCCAACCTACGAGCAGTACTTC. Protein: CASSELGPTYEQYF.

This clonotype was counted many times. V and J are TRBV6-1 and TRBJ1-1; possibly TRBD1 for D (6 bases). V was pared by 6 bases and J by 1 base, with 9 bases between. The CDR3 is 13 amino acids. Germline CDR1 is MNHNS and CDR2 is SASEGT. The CDR3 loop is CASRGGGNTEAFF. The CDR3 DNA follows: TGTGCCAGCAGAGGGGGGGGGAACACTGAAGCTTTCTTT.

J is TRBJ2-7 and V is TRBV29-1; a weak D match, TRBD1 (5 bases). Trimming left V 2 bases short and J 0 bases short, with 11 bases between. Germline assignment: CDR1 SQVTM and CDR2 ANQGSEA. The CDR3 sequence is 14 residues long. CDR3 DNA sequence: TGCAGCGTTGAATCCGACAGTAACTCCTACGAGCAGTACTTC. It codes for CSVESDSNSYEQYF.

Note on this clonotype: A much larger clonotype is one base distant, so this may be a read error. The chain couples TRBV12-3 or TRBV12-4 to TRBJ1-6; D gene ambiguous. V was pared by 4 bases and J by 8 bases, with 15 bases between. The CDR3 loop spans 15 amino acids. CDR3 DNA sequence: TGTGCCAGCAGTTCCCGGAGAGGAGGCTATTCACCCCTCCACTTT. This sequence encodes CASSSRRGGYSPLHF.

This clonotype has a handful of counts. The rearrangement uses TRBV7-9 and TRBJ2-7; D remains unclear. This CDR3 region has 12 residues. The V gene lost 6 bases and the J gene lost 3 bases, with 9 bases spanning the gap. The germline V gene encodes CDR1 SEHNR and CDR2 FQNEAQ (reference sequence). This CDR3 reads CASRTEIYEQYF. The CDR3 bases are TGTGCCAGCAGGACGGAGATCTACGAGCAGTACTTC. Looking up the rest from reference TRBV7-9 and TRBJ2-7 gives the full variable domain: DTGVSQNPRHKITKRGQNVTFRCDPISEHNRLYWYRQTLGQGPEFLTYFQNEAQLEKSRLLSDRFSAERPKGSFSTLEIQRTEQGDSAMYLCASRTEIYEQYFGPGTRLTVT.

V and J are TRBV5-4 and TRBJ2-1; 12 bases align to TRBD2. This CDR3 is built from 14 residues. Trimming took 4 bases from V and 9 from J; bases not matched to a gene: 5. Germline V gives CDR1 SGHNT, CDR2 YYREEE (reference sequence). The CDR3 here is CASSTEGLAGEQFF. In nucleotides, the CDR3 is TGTGCCAGCAGCACAGAGGGACTAGCGGGTGAGCAGTTCTTC.

This clonotype was counted only a few times. This chain joins TRBV4-2 and TRBJ2-7, with 7 nucleotides matching TRBD1. CDR1 is LGHNA, CDR2 YNFKEQ, per germline. Trimming cost V 1 base and J 6 bases; bases outside gene matches: 3. This CDR3 is 13 amino acids long. CDR3: CASSQGQGSEQYF. The CDR3 DNA reads TGTGCCAGCAGCCAAGGACAGGGAAGCGAGCAGTACTTC.

This clonotype was seen once. A much larger clonotype is one base distant, so this may be a read error. The chain has TRBV6-1 and TRBJ2-3; no clear D. The CDR3 contains 12 residues. Trimming removed 10 bases from V and 6 bases from J, with 14 bases in between. Germline-derived CDR1 and CDR2 are MNHNS and SASEGT. This CDR3 is CAIKPLTDTQYF. CDR3 DNA: TGTGCCATCAAACCCCTCACCGATACGCAGTATTTT.

There are many counts of this clonotype. The chain carries TRBV18 and TRBJ2-1; no clear D. Trimming took off 4 bases at V and 7 bases at J, with 11 bases between the two ends. Germline loops: CDR1 KGHSH, CDR2 LQKENI. CDR3 size: 13 residues. The CDR3 sequence: CASSLALRNEQFF. The DNA of the CDR3 is TGTGCCAGCTCACTCGCTCTAAGGAATGAGCAGTTCTTC.

This rearrangement joins TRBV19 to TRBJ2-7, with a tentative D call TRBD1 (6 bases). Deletions cut 3 bases from V and 0 bases from J, with 12 bases between. Looked up from germline, CDR1 is LNHDA and CDR2 is SQIVND (reference sequence). There are 15 residues in the CDR3. The CDR3 reads CASSIGGRSSYEQYF. DNA of the CDR3: TGTGCCAGTAGTATTGGGGGCCGGAGCTCCTACGAGCAGTACTTC.

This clonotype was detected many times. The J gene is TRBJ2-1, the V gene TRBV6-1, with D perhaps TRBD2 (6 bases). The CDR3 consists of 18 residues. Germline V gene lookup returns CDR1 MNHNS and CDR2 SASEGT. The V gene lost 6 bases and the J gene lost 1 base, with 22 bases spanning the gap. The CDR3 here is CASSPLGRARESYNEQFF. DNA for the CDR3: TGTGCCAGCAGCCCCCTCGGTCGCGCTCGGGAGTCCTACAATGAGCAGTTCTTC.

The chain links TRBV7-2 to TRBJ2-3; D is ambiguous. V gave up 5 bases and J gave up 2 bases, with 14 bases separating them. Germline CDR1 and CDR2: SGHTA and FQGNSA. The CDR3 loop spans 15 amino acids. The CDR3 sequence: CASSPIIDSTDTQYF. CDR3 in DNA: TGTGCCAGCAGCCCGATAATAGACTCCACAGATACGCAGTATTTT.

In this sample, this clonotype turned up a few times. The chain joins TRBV7-6 to TRBJ1-4; 7 bases map to TRBD1. Per germline, CDR1 SGHVS and CDR2 FNYEAQ. V lost 5 bases to trimming and J lost 7 bases; unmatched junction nucleotides: 4. The CDR3 totals 13 residues. CDR3 residues: CASSAYRGEKLFF. CDR3 coding DNA: TGTGCCAGCAGCGCCTACAGGGGTGAAAAACTGTTTTTT.

Concerning this clonotype itself: This may come from a read error, since a much larger clone is one base off. The CDR3 reads CASNPTGYQPQHF. The CDR3 DNA follows: TGTGCCAGCAACCCAACAGGGTACCAGCCCCAGCATTTT. The rearrangement links TRBV7-8 to TRBJ1-5; the D gene is possibly TRBD1 (6 bases). The V gene's germline CDR1 is SGHVS and CDR2 FQNEAQ. The CDR3 runs to 13 residues. V was pared by 7 bases and J by 7 bases, with 14 bases between.

By share of the sample, this clonotype is medium-sized (0.01 to 0.1%). The chain carries TRBV6-1 and TRBJ2-3, with TRBD2 matching 10 bases. Germline CDR1 and CDR2: MNHNS and SASEGT. Trimming took 6 bases from V and 2 from J; bases not matched to a gene: 11. The CDR3 has 17 residues. The CDR3 loop reads CASRSGTSDGYTDTQYF. The CDR3, as DNA: TGTGCCAGCAGATCAGGGACTAGCGATGGGTACACAGATACGCAGTATTTT.

Regarding this clonotype: One end of the junction does not line up with germline, which may come from a read error. J is TRBJ2-5 and V is TRBV29-1; D could derive from TRBD1 or TRBD2 (5 bases each). CDR1 is SQVTM and CDR2 is ANQGSEA in the germline V gene. CDR3 length: 14 amino acids. CDR3 coding DNA: TGCAGCGTTTTTGACTGGGGGAACCAAGACACCCAGTACTTC. Translation gives CSVFDWGNQDTQYF.

Many counts were recorded for this clonotype. This chain connects TRBV19 to TRBJ2-3; tentatively, D is TRBD1 or TRBD2 (5 bases each). Germline CDR1 and CDR2: LNHDA and SQIVND (reference sequence). Trimming cost V 9 bases and J 0 bases, with 13 bases left between them. There are 14 residues in the CDR3. For the CDR3, the DNA is TGTGCCAGCCGGGGACGGATAAGCACAGATACGCAGTATTTT. This sequence encodes CASRGRISTDTQYF.

This clonotype was observed a handful of times. The rearrangement uses TRBV4-1 and TRBJ2-4, with TRBD2 identical over 11 bases. The junction had 10 bases not matched to a gene; V was cut back by 3 bases and J by 3 bases. This CDR3 spans 18 amino acids. Germline V gene lookup returns CDR1 MGHRA and CDR2 YSYEKL. CDR3 DNA sequence: TGCGCCAGCAGCCAGGGGGGCTTTAGCGGGAGGGGCAAAAACATTCAGTACTTC. Protein product: CASSQGGFSGRGKNIQYF.

This clonotype was observed at least ten times. V and J are TRBV12-3 or TRBV12-4 and TRBJ1-3; tentatively, D is TRBD1 (5 bases). This CDR3 spans 16 amino acids. The germline V and J ends were trimmed by 5 bases and 0 bases, with 14 bases remaining between them. The CDR3 loop is CASSPSGGYSGNTIYF. In DNA form, the CDR3 reads TGTGCCAGCAGTCCGTCCGGGGGGTACTCTGGAAACACCATATATTTT.

This clonotype occurred a few times. The chain carries TRBV2 and TRBJ1-4; the match to TRBD1 covers 7 bases. J gave up 6 bases and V 6 bases, and 10 bases lay outside the gene matches. The CDR3 has 15 residues. Looked up from germline, CDR1 is SNHLY and CDR2 is FYNNEI. This chain's CDR3 is CASSRDSPSDEKLFF. The CDR3 region has the DNA TGTGCCAGCAGCAGGGACAGCCCCTCCGATGAAAAACTGTTTTTT.

Comment on this clonotype: A read error may be the cause here, since a much bigger clone is one base away. V usage is TRBV19 and J usage is TRBJ1-5; 7 bases line up with TRBD1. Germline loops: CDR1 LNHDA, CDR2 SQIVND (reference sequence). The CDR3 covers 14 residues. Losses at the gene ends were 6 bases for V and 8 bases for J; bases not matched to a gene: 10. The CDR3 region is CASSKTGEIEPQHF. CDR3 coding DNA: TGTGCCAGTAGCAAAACAGGGGAGATTGAGCCCCAGCATTTT.

The sample holds many counts of this clonotype. V and J are TRBV19 and TRBJ1-5, with a weak D call TRBD1 (5 bases). The CDR3 has 15 amino acids. Germline V gene sequence: CDR1 LNHDA, CDR2 SQIVND (reference sequence). Trimming stripped 4 bases from V and 7 bases from J, with 17 bases between. CDR3 protein: CASSTGMAEGQPQHF. The CDR3 nucleotides are TGTGCCAGTAGTACAGGGATGGCGGAAGGGCAGCCCCAGCATTTT.